Presented here are 10 T cell receptor beta chains from one specimen sequenced in a study of shared clonotypes between healthy human individuals. TCRdb's table, derived via immunoSEQ multiplex PCR, lists solely in-frame clones and lacks some. The table lists a few hundred thousand clones, around nine tenths of them singletons. Sample: memory CD8+ T cells sorted from blood. Subset in this sample: CD45RO+ cells pooled with CCR7-negative TemRA cells. Source of these receptors: a man aged 18 to 30 in good health.

V gene TRBV6-1 combines with J gene TRBJ2-7, with TRBD2 matching over 14 bases. V was pared by 10 bases and J by 3 bases, with 2 bases of the junction left unmatched. The CDR3 totals 13 residues. Germline V gene sequence: CDR1 MNHNS, CDR2 SASEGT. CDR3 region: CATGLAGVYEQYF. CDR3 DNA: TGTGCCACGGGACTAGCGGGAGTCTACGAGCAGTACTTC.

This clone came up many times. V and J are TRBV9 and TRBJ1-4, with D perhaps matching TRBD1 (6 bases). Germline values: CDR1 SGDLS, CDR2 YYNGEE. The CDR3 has 13 residues. Deletions cut 4 bases from V and 8 bases from J, with 12 bases between. The chain's CDR3 is CASSFGGGEKLFF. The DNA of the CDR3 is TGTGCCAGCAGCTTTGGAGGGGGAGAAAAACTGTTTTTT.

By sample share, this clone is medium-sized (0.01 to 0.1%). The chain carries TRBV4-3 and TRBJ1-2; no clear D. V dropped 5 bases and J dropped 4 bases, with 5 bases sitting between them. Per germline, CDR1 LGHNA and CDR2 YSLEER. CDR3 size: 11 residues. The CDR3 loop reads CASSDGYGYTF. DNA for the CDR3: TGCGCCAGCAGCGACGGCTATGGCTACACCTTC.

The genes are TRBV6-6 and TRBJ1-2; 7 bases align to TRBD1. There are 14 residues in the CDR3. J lost 1 base, V lost 10 bases, and 9 bases had no gene match. CDR1 and CDR2 from the germline V gene are MNHNY and SVGAGI (reference sequence). Here the CDR3 reads CATSVDRVNYGYTF. DNA for the CDR3: TGTGCCACCTCAGTCGACAGGGTTAACTATGGCTACACCTTC.

V is TRBV29-1 and J is TRBJ2-3; 8 nucleotides align to TRBD1. Trimming cost V 6 bases and J 2 bases; bases outside gene matches: 7. The CDR3 consists of 14 residues. From germline, CDR1 is SQVTM and CDR2 ANQGSEA. The CDR3 loop is CSVDGQGHTDTQYF. The CDR3 region has the DNA TGCAGCGTCGATGGACAGGGACACACAGATACGCAGTATTTT.

The chain is built from TRBV4-1 and TRBJ2-7; 8 bases fit TRBD2. Looked up from germline, CDR1 is MGHRA and CDR2 is YSYEKL. The trim removed 4 bases at V and 5 bases at J, leaving 4 bases unmatched. This CDR3 region has 13 residues. The CDR3 DNA sequence: TGCGCCAGCAGCCCAGGACTAGCTGACGAGCAGTACTTC. Translated: CASSPGLADEQYF.

This clone has only one observation. The rearrangement uses TRBV9 and TRBJ2-2; no firm D call. Germline V gives CDR1 SGDLS, CDR2 YYNGEE. This CDR3 has 15 residues. Trimming cost V 0 bases and J 0 bases, with 6 bases left between them. Here the CDR3 reads CASSVETTNTGELFF. CDR3 in DNA: TGTGCCAGCAGCGTAGAAACAACGAACACCGGGGAGCTGTTTTTT. Full variable domain (rest looked up from reference TRBV9 and TRBJ2-2): DSGVTQTPKHLITATGQRVTLRCSPRSGDLSVYWYQQSLDQGLQFLIQYYNGEERAKGNILERFSAQQFPDLHSELNLSSLELGDSALYFCASSVETTNTGELFFGEGSRLTVL.

This chain links TRBV11-2 with TRBJ2-5; the match to TRBD2 covers 11 bases. Germline V gene lookup returns CDR1 SGHAT and CDR2 FQNNGV. The ends lost 3 bases at V and 4 bases at J; junction bases unmatched: 1. This CDR3 is 14 amino acids long. The CDR3 is CASSFGLAGETQYF. CDR3 coding DNA: TGTGCCAGCAGCTTTGGACTAGCGGGAGAGACCCAGTACTTC.

The gene calls are TRBV11-2 and TRBJ2-1; 14 bases are a match to TRBD2. CDR1 is SGHAT and CDR2 is FQNNGV in the germline V gene. The CDR3 totals 18 residues. Trimming took 5 bases from V and 7 from J; bases not matched to a gene: 13. CDR3 sequence reads: CASSPAGLAGEPKNEQFF. The DNA of the CDR3 is TGTGCCAGCAGCCCCGCGGGACTAGCGGGAGAGCCGAAGAATGAGCAGTTCTTC. Filled out from reference TRBV11-2 and TRBJ2-1, the complete variable domain reads EAGVAQSPRYKIIEKRQSVAFWCNPISGHATLYWYQQILGQGPKLLIQFQNNGVVDDSQLPKDRFSAERLKGVDSTLKIQPAKLEDSAVYLCASSPAGLAGEPKNEQFFGPGTRLTVL.

The CDR3 sequence: CASSSITTYEQYF. The CDR3 DNA reads TGTGCCAGCAGTTCGATTACTACCTACGAGCAGTACTTC. The genes are TRBV27 and TRBJ2-7, with unresolved D. The V end lost 4 bases, the J end lost 2 bases, and 9 bases lay between the germline ends. Germline loops: CDR1 MNHEY, CDR2 SMNVEV (reference sequence). The CDR3 is made up of 13 amino acids.